The present T cell receptor beta chain was sequenced within a study of molecular identifiers for immune sequencing clone quantification. Looked up from germline, CDR1 is SGHDN and CDR2 is FVKESK. The ends were cut back, 0 bases at V and 12 bases at J, with 12 bases in the middle. The CDR3 extends over 13 amino acids. Via MiXCR, TCRdb re-called the PCR reads, giving one row per CDR3 protein. Found here are about 320,000 distinct CDR3 sequences, 20% to 25% of them singletons; the top ten hold 0.7% to 0.9%. Construction of naive CD8 libraries employed 20,000 to 1,000,000 sorted cells together with 10%, 30% or 50% RNA. The sorting of naive CD8 T cells used the CD8+CD4-CCR7+CD45RA+ phenotype. This clonotype was seen repeatedly, ten times or more. Antigen unknown. Whole-study results and caveats: It was shown that clones above 20 RNA copies held over 97% of effector molecules, but under 1% in naive cells. Detection of one spiked Jurkat cell's TCR RNA reportedly worked in one million naive cells.

This chain uses TRBV14 with TRBJ2-1; the D gene could be TRBD1 or TRBD2 (5 bases each). The source of this sequence is a human donor in good health. Some libraries in this study had Jurkat cell RNA spiked in. Material: naive CD8+ T cells from blood, with Jurkat cell RNA spiked in. Subset indicated: FACS-sorted CD8+CD4-CCR7+CD45RA+ naive T cells. In nucleotides, the CDR3 is TGTGCCAGCAGCCAAGATTTGTTGGGGGTGCAGTTCTTC. Its translation: CASSQDLLGVQFF. The entire variable domain, with the rest obtained from reference TRBV14 and TRBJ2-1, is as follows: EAGVTQFPSHSVIEKGQTVTLRCDPISGHDNLYWYRRVMGKEIKFLLHFVKESKQDESGMPNNRFLAERTGGTYSTLKVQPAELEDSGVYFCASSQDLLGVQFFGPGTRLTVL.